This T cell receptor beta chain emerged from a study of radiation and T cells in renal cell carcinoma. Study outcomes and limitations: Top tumor clonotypes rose in blood 2 weeks post-radiation, then contracted.

Data came from immunoSEQ multiplex PCR; TCRdb stores just in-frame clones and leaves some out. The sample has 130,000 to 150,000 clones; approximately 90% are singletons. Regarding time point: baseline pretreatment blood. Described treatment: 15 Gy SBRT to primary tumor, nephrectomy 4 weeks later. Germline V gene data show CDR1 as SGHNT and CDR2 as YENEEA. Trimming removed 1 base from V and 3 bases from J, with 4 bases in between. The CDR3 spans 12 residues. As concerns this clone: The antigen is undetermined.

Sequenced material: blood, taken from a patient whose treatment included radiotherapy and nephrectomy. This clonotype originated in a woman aged 45-65 years with renal cell carcinoma. The chain employs TRBV11-3 and TRBJ2-7, with D hard to call. CDR3 residues: CASSLAFYEQYF. As DNA, the CDR3 is TGTGCCAGCAGCTTAGCCTTCTACGAGCAGTACTTC.